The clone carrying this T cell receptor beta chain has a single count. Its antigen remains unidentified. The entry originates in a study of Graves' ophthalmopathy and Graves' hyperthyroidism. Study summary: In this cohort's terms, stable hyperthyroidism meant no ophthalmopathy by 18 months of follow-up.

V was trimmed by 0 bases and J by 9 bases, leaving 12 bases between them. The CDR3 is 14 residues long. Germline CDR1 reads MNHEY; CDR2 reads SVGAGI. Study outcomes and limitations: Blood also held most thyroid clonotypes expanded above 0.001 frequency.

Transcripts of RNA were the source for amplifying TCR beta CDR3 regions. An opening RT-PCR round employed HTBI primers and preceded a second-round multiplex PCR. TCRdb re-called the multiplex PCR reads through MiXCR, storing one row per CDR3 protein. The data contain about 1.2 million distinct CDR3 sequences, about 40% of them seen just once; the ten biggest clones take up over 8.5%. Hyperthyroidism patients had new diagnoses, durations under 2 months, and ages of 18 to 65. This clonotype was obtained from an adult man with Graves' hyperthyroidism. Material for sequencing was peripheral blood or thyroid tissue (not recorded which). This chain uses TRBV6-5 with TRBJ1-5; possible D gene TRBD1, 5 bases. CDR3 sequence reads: CASSYSWGVGPQHF. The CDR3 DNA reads TGTGCCAGCAGTTACTCGTGGGGGGTGGGGCCCCAGCATTTT.